These T cell receptor beta chains were read from a single sample in a study of cytomegalovirus exposure and HLA in healthy donors. Produced via immunoSEQ multiplex PCR; TCRdb's table is partial and in-frame only. The sample contains 90,000 to 150,000 clones, roughly 70% of which appear only once. The sequencing sample was made of PBMCs. The receptors here all came from a woman between 40 and 55 years old in good health and CMV-seropositive. CDR3s include the opening cysteine and the closing phenylalanine or tryptophan. Fields, in order: clone size, V gene, J gene, D gene, CDR3 DNA, CDR3 protein. A D gene is named only where the DNA matches it firmly. Expanded clones get a size class; other rows say once, few or many, or leave the size out.

>NA|TRBV7-6|TRBJ1-1|TRBD1
TGTGCCAGCAGCATTACAGGGGTGGTCGCTGAAGCTTTCTTT
CASSITGVVAEAFF
>NA|TRBV7-3|TRBJ1-1|TRBD1
TGTGCCAGCAGCATGACAGGGGAAAAAGCTTTCTTT
CASSMTGEKAFF
>NA|TRBV14|TRBJ2-1|NA
TGTGCCAGCAGCCAAGAGTGGCTGCAGTTCTTC
CASSQEWLQFF
>NA|TRBV7-2|TRBJ2-1|NA
TGTGCCAGCAGCGTCGGGGTGGTGAACAATGAGCAGTTCTTC
CASSVGVVNNEQFF
>NA|TRBV14|TRBJ1-2|TRBD1
TGTGCCAGTAGTGAGGAACAGCAGCCAAGATACAGGGGAGGCTACACCTTC
CASSEEQQPRYRGGYTF
>NA|TRBV18|TRBJ1-1|NA
TGTGCCAGCTCAGATCAGAAGATGAACACTGAAGCTTTCTTT
CASSDQKMNTEAFF
>NA|TRBV15|TRBJ1-2|NA
TGTGCCACCAGCAGAGACCGGCGAGGGGGCTACACCTTC
CATSRDRRGGYTF
>NA|TRBV28|TRBJ2-5|NA
TGTGCCAGCAGTTTGATTGCCGGGACACTATCGGAGACCCAGTACTTC
CASSLIAGTLSETQYF
>NA|TRBV30|TRBJ2-7|NA
TGTGCCTGGAGCCAACAGGGCTACGAGCAGTACTTC
CAWSQQGYEQYF
>NA|TRBV2|TRBJ2-7|TRBD1
TGTGCCACCGCCTATATACAGGGGTCCTACGAGCAGTACTTC
CATAYIQGSYEQYF
>NA|TRBV4-3|TRBJ1-5|NA
TGCGCCAGCAGCCAAGATTGGACAGCGGATCAGCCCCAGCATTTT
CASSQDWTADQPQHF
>NA|TRBV5-4|TRBJ2-1|NA
TGTGCCAGCAAAAAAGTAGGAGAATACAATGAGCAGTTCTTC
CASKKVGEYNEQFF
>once|TRBV6-6|TRBJ1-5|TRBD1
TGTGCCAGCGCGGGCCAGGGGACAGAGGGGAGTCAGCCCCAGCATTTT
CASAGQGTEGSQPQHF
>NA|TRBV27|TRBJ1-5|NA
TGTGCCAGCAGTTTAGGGAGGGTCGGAGGTTTTGCTCAGCCCCAGCATTTT
CASSLGRVGGFAQPQHF
>few|TRBV7-6|TRBJ2-5|TRBD2
TGTGCCAGCAGGGCGGGAGGGGATGAGACCCAGTACTTC
CASRAGGDETQYF
>NA|TRBV29-1|TRBJ1-2|NA
TGCAGCGTTAACGAGGGGGGGAACCCCTATGGCTACACCTTC
CSVNEGGNPYGYTF
>NA|TRBV6-5|TRBJ1-5|NA
TGTGCCAGCCAGGAAAACCTCAATCAGCCCCAGCATTTT
CASQENLNQPQHF
>few|TRBV14|TRBJ2-3|TRBD2
TGTGCCAGCAGCCAGGGGCTGGGACTAGGAACAGATACGCAGTATTTT
CASSQGLGLGTDTQYF
>NA|TRBV6-6|TRBJ2-7|NA
TGTGCCAGCAGTTACGCGGAGGGATCGACCTACGAGCAGTACTTC
CASSYAEGSTYEQYF
>once|TRBV4-1|TRBJ2-5|NA
TGCGCCAGCAGCCAAGTTAACAGGATCGAGACCCAGTACTTC
CASSQVNRIETQYF
>NA|TRBV9|TRBJ1-2|TRBD1
TGTGCCAGCGGAAAACAGGGGTCGAACTATGGCTACACCTTC
CASGKQGSNYGYTF
>NA|TRBV28|TRBJ1-3|TRBD1
TGTGCCAGCAGTTTGGGACAGGCGAAGGGAAACACCATATATTTT
CASSLGQAKGNTIYF
>few|TRBV6-4|TRBJ2-2|TRBD1
TGTGCCAGCAGTCCCCAAGACAGGGCGAACACCGGGGAGCTGTTTTTT
CASSPQDRANTGELFF
>NA|TRBV6-5|TRBJ1-1|NA
TGTGCCAGCAGTTACAGGGAGACCAACACTGAAGCTTTCTTT
CASSYRETNTEAFF
>few|TRBV9|TRBJ1-4|NA
TGTGCCAGCAGCGTAGATGTCAGGTCCCGAGAAAAACTGTTTTTT
CASSVDVRSREKLFF
>NA|TRBV9|TRBJ2-3|NA
TGTGCCAGCAGCGTTAGTCGGGGTGGGACAAGGGGGACAGATACGCAGTATTTT
CASSVSRGGTRGTDTQYF
>NA|TRBV11-3|TRBJ1-1|TRBD1
TGTGCCAGCAGCCCCACAGGGGGAAAGAACACTGAAGCTTTCTTT
CASSPTGGKNTEAFF
>NA|TRBV13|TRBJ2-3|TRBD1
TGTGCCAGCAGCTCACTCGGGACAGGGGCCATAGGTACGCAGTATTTT
CASSSLGTGAIGTQYF
>NA|TRBV30|TRBJ1-5|TRBD1
TGTGCCTGGAGCGGGACAGACAATCAGCCCCAGCATTTT
CAWSGTDNQPQHF
>NA|TRBV4-1|TRBJ2-1|TRBD2
TGCGCCAGCAGCCAAGTCGCCTTAGCGGGATTTTCCTACAATGAGCAGTTCTTC
CASSQVALAGFSYNEQFF
>NA|TRBV27|TRBJ1-1|NA
TGTGCCAGCAGTTTGACAGACCAGAACACTGAAGCTTTCTTT
CASSLTDQNTEAFF
>NA|TRBV7-9|TRBJ2-3|NA
TGTGCCAGCAGCTTACGGGACAAAGGGAGCACAGATACGCAGTATTTT
CASSLRDKGSTDTQYF
>NA|TRBV19|TRBJ2-5|NA
TGTGCCAGTAGTCCCGAGGGAGAGACCCAGTACTTC
CASSPEGETQYF
>NA|TRBV30|TRBJ2-6|NA
TGTGCCTGGAGTGGTTTTCGTGTGGACAGACGGGCCAACGTCCTGACTTTC
CAWSGFRVDRRANVLTF